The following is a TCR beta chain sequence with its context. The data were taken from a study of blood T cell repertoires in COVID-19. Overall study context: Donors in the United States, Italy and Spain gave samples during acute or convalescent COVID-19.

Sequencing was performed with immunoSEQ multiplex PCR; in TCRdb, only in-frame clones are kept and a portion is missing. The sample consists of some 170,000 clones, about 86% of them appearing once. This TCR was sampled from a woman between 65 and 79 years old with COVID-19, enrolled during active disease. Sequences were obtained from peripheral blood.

CDR3 protein: CASSYSRGHGEQYF. CDR3 sequence (DNA): TGTGCCAGCAGTTATTCCAGGGGGCACGGCGAGCAGTACTTC. V gene TRBV6-2 or TRBV6-3 combines with J gene TRBJ2-7; 8 bases fit TRBD1. Losses at the gene ends were 3 bases for V and 6 bases for J; bases not matched to a gene: 7. The length of the CDR3 is 14 residues. Germline CDR1 MNHEY, CDR2 SVGEGT.